This is a list of T cell receptor beta chains from one sample in a study of blood T cell repertoires in COVID-19. Data came from immunoSEQ multiplex PCR; TCRdb stores just in-frame clones and leaves some out. The profile shows tens of thousands of clones, 85% to 90% of them singletons. What was sequenced was peripheral blood. The receptors were gathered from a human donor in a cohort sampled during active COVID-19. CDR3s include the opening cysteine and the closing phenylalanine or tryptophan. Each record gives: D gene, clone size, J gene, V gene, CDR3 DNA, CDR3 protein. D genes are given only for firm matches. The size field is filled for only some rows; it gives once, few, many or a size class.

d_call: TRBD2
clone_size: medium-sized
j_call: TRBJ2-2
v_call: TRBV6-4
cdr3_nt: TGTGCCAGCAGTGACGGACTAGACACCGGGGAGCTGTTTTTT
cdr3_aa: CASSDGLDTGELFF

d_call: TRBD1
clone_size: NA
j_call: TRBJ1-1
v_call: TRBV7-2
cdr3_nt: TGTGCCAGCAGGACTGACAGGGCGATGGGGGTCGGTGAAGCTTTCTTT
cdr3_aa: CASRTDRAMGVGEAFF

d_call: NA
clone_size: medium-sized
j_call: TRBJ1-5
v_call: TRBV2
cdr3_nt: TGTGCCAGCAGTGAATTTACAGGGAATCAGCCCCAGCATTTT
cdr3_aa: CASSEFTGNQPQHF

d_call: NA
clone_size: NA
j_call: TRBJ1-6
v_call: TRBV28
cdr3_nt: TGTGCCAGCACCATAGGGGGGGGGCAGGGGTTTAATTCACCCCTCCACTTT
cdr3_aa: CASTIGGGQGFNSPLHF

d_call: TRBD1
clone_size: NA
j_call: TRBJ1-5
v_call: TRBV2
cdr3_nt: TGTGCCAGCAGTGAACCCCCACAGGGGGCTTTTCAGCCCCAGCATTTT
cdr3_aa: CASSEPPQGAFQPQHF

d_call: NA
clone_size: NA
j_call: TRBJ1-2
v_call: TRBV28
cdr3_nt: TGTGCCAGCATTTCAGGCCCGGGGGGCTACACCTTC
cdr3_aa: CASISGPGGYTF

d_call: TRBD1
clone_size: once
j_call: TRBJ2-3
v_call: TRBV7-2
cdr3_nt: TGTGCCAGCAGCTGGGGGGCAGGGGGCGCAGATACGCAGTATTTT
cdr3_aa: CASSWGAGGADTQYF

d_call: TRBD2
clone_size: once
j_call: TRBJ2-3
v_call: TRBV4-3
cdr3_nt: TGCGCCAGCAGCCTGGGACTAGCGGTGTTGGCAGATACGCAGTATTTT
cdr3_aa: CASSLGLAVLADTQYF

d_call: NA
clone_size: NA
j_call: TRBJ1-2
v_call: TRBV4-3
cdr3_nt: TGCGCCAGCAGCCAAGAAAACAGCCCTAACTATGGCTACACCTTC
cdr3_aa: CASSQENSPNYGYTF

d_call: NA
clone_size: NA
j_call: TRBJ2-7
v_call: TRBV12-1
cdr3_nt: TGTGCCAGCAGCTATCGATCGGACAGGGGAGCCCCCTACGAGCAGTACTTC
cdr3_aa: CASSYRSDRGAPYEQYF

d_call: NA
clone_size: NA
j_call: TRBJ2-6
v_call: TRBV28
cdr3_nt: TGTGCCAGCACCCCCAGGGGGGCTGGGGCCAACGTCCTGACTTTC
cdr3_aa: CASTPRGAGANVLTF

d_call: NA
clone_size: NA
j_call: TRBJ2-1
v_call: TRBV5-4
cdr3_nt: TGTGCCAGCAATTTTGGGAGTAGCTCCTACAATGAGCAGTTCTTC
cdr3_aa: CASNFGSSSYNEQFF

d_call: TRBD2
clone_size: NA
j_call: TRBJ2-7
v_call: TRBV10-1
cdr3_nt: TGCGCCAGCAGTGCGGGACTAAACTACGAGCAGTACTTC
cdr3_aa: CASSAGLNYEQYF

d_call: NA
clone_size: NA
j_call: TRBJ2-7
v_call: TRBV20-1
cdr3_nt: TGCAGTGCTAGAGCAGGCTACGAGCAGTACTTC
cdr3_aa: CSARAGYEQYF

d_call: TRBD2
clone_size: NA
j_call: TRBJ2-7
v_call: TRBV5-1
cdr3_nt: TGCGCCAGCAGCTTGGAACGGGGGGGCTCGGTCGAGCAGTACTTC
cdr3_aa: CASSLERGGSVEQYF

d_call: TRBD1
clone_size: NA
j_call: TRBJ2-3
v_call: TRBV6-4
cdr3_nt: TGTGCCAGCAGTTCCGGGACAGGGGCAGATACGCAGTATTTT
cdr3_aa: CASSSGTGADTQYF

d_call: TRBD1
clone_size: NA
j_call: TRBJ1-1
v_call: TRBV6-4
cdr3_nt: TGTGCCAGCAGTAGGACAGGGAACACTGAAGCTTTCTTT
cdr3_aa: CASSRTGNTEAFF

d_call: TRBD2
clone_size: NA
j_call: TRBJ2-1
v_call: TRBV28
cdr3_nt: TGTGCCAGCAGCCGAACCGGGACTAGCAAGGATGAGCAGTTCTTC
cdr3_aa: CASSRTGTSKDEQFF

d_call: NA
clone_size: NA
j_call: TRBJ1-5
v_call: TRBV3-1/TRBV3-2
cdr3_nt: TGTGCCAGCAGCCAGCGGGGGTTAGGCAATCAGCCCCAGCATTTT
cdr3_aa: CASSQRGLGNQPQHF

d_call: TRBD1
clone_size: NA
j_call: TRBJ2-1
v_call: TRBV6-6
cdr3_nt: TGTGCCAGCAGTCAACAGGGGGCGAGCAATGAGCAGTTCTTC
cdr3_aa: CASSQQGASNEQFF

d_call: NA
clone_size: NA
j_call: TRBJ1-5
v_call: TRBV2
cdr3_nt: TGTGCCAGCAGTCTCAGGGTAGGTAGCAATCAGCCCCAGCATTTT
cdr3_aa: CASSLRVGSNQPQHF

d_call: NA
clone_size: once
j_call: TRBJ2-6
v_call: TRBV30
cdr3_nt: TGTGCCTGGAGCAAGGACTTTTCTGGGGCCAACGTCCTGACTTTC
cdr3_aa: CAWSKDFSGANVLTF

d_call: NA
clone_size: NA
j_call: TRBJ2-3
v_call: TRBV19
cdr3_nt: TGTGCCAGTGCCAGCGCGTCGGATACGCAGTATTTT
cdr3_aa: CASASASDTQYF

d_call: NA
clone_size: once
j_call: TRBJ1-3
v_call: TRBV7-8
cdr3_nt: TGTGCCAGCAGCTTAGGAGGCCAATACTCTGGAAACACCATATATTTT
cdr3_aa: CASSLGGQYSGNTIYF

d_call: NA
clone_size: NA
j_call: TRBJ1-5
v_call: TRBV2
cdr3_nt: TGTGCCAGCAGTGAGAAGGGGCCGATATATAGCAATCAGCCCCAGCATTTT
cdr3_aa: CASSEKGPIYSNQPQHF

d_call: NA
clone_size: NA
j_call: TRBJ1-5
v_call: TRBV27
cdr3_nt: TGTGCCAGCAGTCCGGGGGGTCAGCCCCAGCATTTT
cdr3_aa: CASSPGGQPQHF

d_call: TRBD1
clone_size: NA
j_call: TRBJ1-2
v_call: TRBV10-3
cdr3_nt: TGTGCCATCAGTGAGTCGGTTAACAGGGGGAGTGGCTACACCTTC
cdr3_aa: CAISESVNRGSGYTF

d_call: NA
clone_size: NA
j_call: TRBJ2-7
v_call: TRBV7-2
cdr3_nt: TGTGCCAGCAGCTTAGCGGGCTTCTACGAGCAGTACTTC
cdr3_aa: CASSLAGFYEQYF

d_call: NA
clone_size: NA
j_call: TRBJ1-2
v_call: TRBV21-1
cdr3_nt: TGTGCCAGCAGCAAATATCGGAGATCCCCTAGTAACTATGGCTACACCTTC
cdr3_aa: CASSKYRRSPSNYGYTF

d_call: TRBD1
clone_size: NA
j_call: TRBJ1-2
v_call: TRBV27
cdr3_nt: TGTGCCAGCAGTTTATGGTCTAATATCAACAGGGGTGGGTATGGCTACACCTTC
cdr3_aa: CASSLWSNINRGGYGYTF

d_call: NA
clone_size: NA
j_call: TRBJ2-2
v_call: TRBV4-3
cdr3_nt: TGCGCCAGCAGCCAAGAGGCCCCAGGAGGGTCCGGGGAGCTGTTTTTT
cdr3_aa: CASSQEAPGGSGELFF

d_call: TRBD1
clone_size: once
j_call: TRBJ1-2
v_call: TRBV2
cdr3_nt: TGTGCCAGCGTGGGACAGGGGGCGGTCTATGGCTACACCTTC
cdr3_aa: CASVGQGAVYGYTF

d_call: TRBD1
clone_size: NA
j_call: TRBJ2-7
v_call: TRBV7-9
cdr3_nt: TGTGCCAGCAGCTTAGCTCTGGACAGGGGTAACGAGCAGTACTTC
cdr3_aa: CASSLALDRGNEQYF

d_call: TRBD2
clone_size: NA
j_call: TRBJ2-2
v_call: TRBV13
cdr3_nt: TGTGCCAGCAGCTTATGGCCGGGAGGGATAACATCCGGGGAGCTGTTTTTT
cdr3_aa: CASSLWPGGITSGELFF

d_call: TRBD1
clone_size: NA
j_call: TRBJ2-7
v_call: TRBV11-2
cdr3_nt: TGTGCCAGCAGCAGGGGACAGCGCTACGAGCAGTACTTC
cdr3_aa: CASSRGQRYEQYF

d_call: TRBD1
clone_size: NA
j_call: TRBJ2-7
v_call: TRBV9
cdr3_nt: TGTGCCAGCAGCGTAGCTGACAGGGGCCACGAGCAGTACTTC
cdr3_aa: CASSVADRGHEQYF

d_call: TRBD2
clone_size: NA
j_call: TRBJ2-3
v_call: TRBV4-1
cdr3_nt: TGCGCCAGCAGCCTTAGCGGGGGGGATATAGATACGCAGTATTTT
cdr3_aa: CASSLSGGDIDTQYF

d_call: TRBD1
clone_size: NA
j_call: TRBJ2-5
v_call: TRBV25-1
cdr3_nt: TGTGCCAGCAGGCACCGGGACCGCGAGGGGGCAGAGACCCAGTACTTC
cdr3_aa: CASRHRDREGAETQYF

d_call: NA
clone_size: NA
j_call: TRBJ1-5
v_call: TRBV6-6
cdr3_nt: TGTGCCAGCAGTTACTCGAGAGACGGGGAGCAGCCCCAGCATTTT
cdr3_aa: CASSYSRDGEQPQHF

d_call: NA
clone_size: NA
j_call: TRBJ2-1
v_call: TRBV14
cdr3_nt: TGTGCCAGCAGCCCTGGAGCGGCGGGGAACAACAATGAGCAGTTCTTC
cdr3_aa: CASSPGAAGNNNEQFF

d_call: TRBD2
clone_size: NA
j_call: TRBJ2-3
v_call: TRBV6-4
cdr3_nt: TGTGCCAGCAGCGTCGGACTAGCGGTTGCAGATACGCAGTATTTT
cdr3_aa: CASSVGLAVADTQYF

d_call: NA
clone_size: once
j_call: TRBJ1-1
v_call: TRBV21-1
cdr3_nt: TGTGCCAGCAGCAAAGAGGGGGACAGGGGGGCTTTCTTT
cdr3_aa: CASSKEGDRGAFF

d_call: TRBD1
clone_size: NA
j_call: TRBJ2-7
v_call: TRBV2
cdr3_nt: TGTGCCAGCACACCGCCAGGGGGCTACGAGCAGTACTTC
cdr3_aa: CASTPPGGYEQYF

d_call: TRBD1
clone_size: NA
j_call: TRBJ2-1
v_call: TRBV27
cdr3_nt: TGTGCCAGCACCTCCGCGACAGGGGGCACCTACAATGAGCAGTTCTTC
cdr3_aa: CASTSATGGTYNEQFF

d_call: NA
clone_size: NA
j_call: TRBJ2-7
v_call: TRBV6-2/TRBV6-3
cdr3_nt: TGTGCCAGCAGTTACTGGCGGACAGTCGACGAGCAGTACTTC
cdr3_aa: CASSYWRTVDEQYF

d_call: NA
clone_size: NA
j_call: TRBJ1-1
v_call: TRBV3-1/TRBV3-2
cdr3_nt: TGTGCCAGCAGCCCCCTACAGGGCGGCACTGAAGCTTTCTTT
cdr3_aa: CASSPLQGGTEAFF

d_call: NA
clone_size: NA
j_call: TRBJ2-6
v_call: TRBV6-5
cdr3_nt: TGTGCCGTTTGGGCCCCTGGGGCCAACGTCCTGACTTTC
cdr3_aa: CAVWAPGANVLTF

d_call: NA
clone_size: once
j_call: TRBJ2-7
v_call: TRBV4-1
cdr3_nt: TGCGCCAGCAGCCTCCGGAGGACCTACGAGCAGTACTTC
cdr3_aa: CASSLRRTYEQYF

d_call: TRBD1
clone_size: NA
j_call: TRBJ1-6
v_call: TRBV3-1/TRBV3-2
cdr3_nt: TGTGCCAGCAGCCACGGACAGGGGGGCACCCTCCACTTT
cdr3_aa: CASSHGQGGTLHF

d_call: TRBD1
clone_size: NA
j_call: TRBJ2-7
v_call: TRBV19
cdr3_nt: TGTGCCAGTAGTTACCGGGACAGGGAAAGCGAGCAGTACTTC
cdr3_aa: CASSYRDRESEQYF

d_call: TRBD1
clone_size: NA
j_call: TRBJ1-3
v_call: TRBV2
cdr3_nt: TGTGCCAGCAGTGATCCACGACTACTTCCTCGGGACAGGGGCATTGGTGGAAACACCATATATTTT
cdr3_aa: CASSDPRLLPRDRGIGGNTIYF

d_call: TRBD2
clone_size: NA
j_call: TRBJ2-3
v_call: TRBV9
cdr3_nt: TGTGCCAGCAGCCTCAGCGGGGCTACAGATACGCAGTATTTT
cdr3_aa: CASSLSGATDTQYF

d_call: TRBD1
clone_size: NA
j_call: TRBJ1-2
v_call: TRBV29-1
cdr3_nt: TGCAGCGTTGATTACAGGGGGCAGGGCTACACCTTC
cdr3_aa: CSVDYRGQGYTF